These 25 T cell receptor beta chains came from one sample sequenced in a study of cytomegalovirus exposure and HLA in healthy donors. PCR primers comprised 60 Vbeta and 13 Jbeta primers. TCRdb keeps only in-frame clones here, not all; method: immunoSEQ multiplex PCR. Among about 160,000 clones, roughly 77% were seen once, and the ten largest hold 1%. The specimen sequenced was PBMCs. These receptors all come from a woman between 50 and 59 years old in good health and CMV-seropositive.

V usage is TRBV4-3 and J usage is TRBJ2-2, with TRBD1 as a possible D gene (5 bases). The CDR3 runs to 15 residues. Trimming took 4 bases from V and 6 from J, leaving 15 bases between them. The germline gives CDR1 LGHNA, CDR2 YSLEER. The CDR3: CASSLQVVGAGELFF. The CDR3 bases are TGCGCCAGCAGCCTCCAGGTGGTAGGGGCCGGGGAGCTGTTTTTT.

The rearrangement joins TRBV18 to TRBJ2-7; 10 bases line up with TRBD2. Germline trimming cut 3 bases from V and 3 bases from J; bases unmatched to any gene: 2. Germline V gene lookup returns CDR1 KGHSH and CDR2 LQKENI. The CDR3 spans 14 residues. CDR3 bases: TGTGCCAGCTCACCGGGACTAGCGATCTACGAGCAGTACTTC. It encodes CASSPGLAIYEQYF.

The chain is built from TRBV6-5 and TRBJ1-6; perhaps TRBD1 as D (6 bases). This CDR3 contains 13 residues. Per germline, CDR1 MNHEY and CDR2 SVGAGI. Trimming pared 2 bases from V and 13 bases from J, leaving 12 bases between. The CDR3 sequence: CASSYGPTGPLHF. The CDR3 region has the DNA TGTGCCAGCAGTTACGGGCCCACAGGGCCCCTCCACTTT.

This clone has only one observation. This chain connects TRBV5-4 to TRBJ2-5; 15 nucleotides agree with TRBD2. The J call could be wrong; TRBJ2-7 is a better fit for the DNA end. The germline V gene encodes CDR1 SGHNT and CDR2 YYREEE (reference sequence). This CDR3 has 17 residues. The CDR3 here is CASSPGTSGRRSYEQYF. The CDR3 DNA sequence: TGTGCCAGCAGCCCAGGGACTAGCGGGAGGAGATCCTACGAGCAGTACTTC.

J is TRBJ2-7 and V is TRBV2; tentative D call: TRBD2 (5 bases). CDR1 is SNHLY and CDR2 is FYNNEI in the germline V gene. The length of the CDR3 is 14 residues. Trimming removed 7 bases from V and 3 bases from J, with 16 bases in between. For the CDR3, the DNA is TGTGCCAGCAAACGAGGCGAGCGGAGCTACGAGCAGTACTTC. Translation gives CASKRGERSYEQYF.

The chain links TRBV18 to TRBJ1-1; no reliable D call. Germline assignment: CDR1 KGHSH and CDR2 LQKENI. Trimming removed 4 bases at V and 2 bases at J, with 8 bases between. The CDR3 spans 13 residues. CDR3 loop: CASSLIANTEAFF. In nucleotides, the CDR3 is TGTGCCAGCTCACTCATAGCCAACACTGAAGCTTTCTTT.

This clone is a singleton in its sample. The V and J genes are TRBV27 and TRBJ2-7, with D uncertain. Germline V gives CDR1 MNHEY, CDR2 SMNVEV (reference sequence). This CDR3 has 13 amino acids. The ends were cut back, 6 bases at V and 2 bases at J, with 11 bases in the middle. CDR3 residues: CASSRIRAYEQYF. CDR3 sequence (DNA): TGTGCCAGCAGCCGTATTAGAGCCTACGAGCAGTACTTC.

This clone was observed a single time. The genes are TRBV5-1 and TRBJ1-2, with D possibly TRBD1 on 6 matching bases. The CDR3 spans 15 residues. V lost 7 bases and J 1 base, leaving 17 bases between the germline ends. The V gene's germline CDR1 is SGHRS and CDR2 YFSETQ. The CDR3 spells CASLDRDNINYGYTF. The DNA for the CDR3 is TGCGCCAGCCTTGACCGGGACAACATTAACTATGGCTACACCTTC.

This chain joins TRBV18 and TRBJ1-4, with D unresolved. Deletions cut 6 bases from V and 3 bases from J, with 8 bases between. Germline V gives CDR1 KGHSH, CDR2 LQKENI. CDR3 length: 13 amino acids. In DNA, the CDR3 is TGTGCCAGCTCGCGGCACGCTAATGAAAAACTGTTTTTT. It translates to CASSRHANEKLFF.

This chain connects TRBV5-6 to TRBJ2-7; possibly TRBD1 for D (5 bases). Trimming shortened V by 0 bases and J by 3 bases, and 10 bases separated the two germline ends. CDR1 is SGHDT and CDR2 is YYEEEE in the germline V gene. This CDR3 spans 14 amino acids. The CDR3 region has the DNA TGTGCCAGCAGCTTGGTGGGCAGGGTCTACGAGCAGTACTTC. Its protein is CASSLVGRVYEQYF.

The rearrangement uses TRBV19 and TRBJ1-2; 9 bases match TRBD1. The CDR3 sequence is 16 residues long. The V segment lost 4 bases and the J segment 1 base; nucleotides outside the gene matches: 7. CDR1 and CDR2 (germline): LNHDA, SQIVND (reference sequence). CDR3 coding DNA: TGTGCCAGTAGTACCGGGACAGGGTGGATTAACTATGGCTACACCTTC. Translating it yields CASSTGTGWINYGYTF.

This clone has only one observation. The CDR3 here is CASEGRTEAFF. The CDR3 nucleotides read TGTGCCAGCGAGGGTCGGACTGAAGCTTTCTTT. The chain recombines TRBV2 with TRBJ1-1; the D is unclear. CDR1 is SNHLY and CDR2 is FYNNEI in the germline V gene. The CDR3 runs to 11 residues. Between the trimmed V and J ends, which lost 8 bases and 5 bases, there was a span of 9 bases.

This chain uses TRBV7-9 with TRBJ2-2, with 7 bases lining up with TRBD1. The V gene end was trimmed by 1 base and the J gene end by 0 bases; junction bases not matched to a gene: 5. Germline V gene data show CDR1 as SEHNR and CDR2 as FQNEAQ (reference sequence). The CDR3 loop spans 17 amino acids. The CDR3: CASSLGRGRANTGELFF. In nucleotides, the CDR3 is TGTGCCAGCAGCTTAGGAAGGGGGCGGGCGAACACCGGGGAGCTGTTTTTT.

The CDR3 sequence: CAWSGAGTDTQYF. The CDR3 nucleotides are TGTGCCTGGAGTGGGGCAGGGACAGATACGCAGTATTTT. The chain carries TRBV30 and TRBJ2-3; TRBD1 might be the D (5 bases). The germline gives CDR1 GTSNPN, CDR2 SVGIG (reference sequence). V shed 1 base and J shed 3 bases, with 8 bases lying between them. The CDR3 totals 13 residues. Using reference TRBV30 and TRBJ2-3 for the parts outside the CDR3, the full variable domain is SQTIHQWPATLVQPVGSPLSLECTVEGTSNPNLYWYRQAAGRGLQLLFYSVGIGQISSEVPQNLSASRPQDRQFILSSKKLLLSDSGFYLCAWSGAGTDTQYFGPGTRLTVL.

The chain is built from TRBV13 and TRBJ2-1; the D gene is possibly TRBD2 (5 bases). The V gene lost 5 bases and the J gene lost 3 bases, with 17 bases spanning the gap. Germline V gives CDR1 PRHDT, CDR2 FYEKMQ (reference sequence). The CDR3 sequence is 16 residues long. The CDR3 bases are TGTGCCAGCAGCCATAGGACTGTGCGGGTCTACAATGAGCAGTTCTTC. Its protein product is CASSHRTVRVYNEQFF.

This clone was detected once. The rearrangement joins TRBV9 to TRBJ2-5; D is perhaps TRBD1 (6 bases). V was shortened by 4 bases and J by 5 bases, with 18 bases between the two germline ends. Per the germline V gene, CDR1 is SGDLS and CDR2 is YYNGEE. CDR3 length equals 15 residues. The CDR3 sequence is CASSFQGSRGETQYF. The CDR3 DNA reads TGTGCCAGCAGCTTTCAGGGGTCTCGTGGGGAGACCCAGTACTTC.

V usage is TRBV4-2 and J usage is TRBJ2-1; D is unclear. The CDR3 spans 18 residues. CDR1 is LGHNA and CDR2 is YNFKEQ in the germline V gene. V lost 0 bases and J lost 0, with 15 bases in between. Here the CDR3 DNA reads TGTGCCAGCAGCCAAGAGGGCCGCCGCGTTAGCTCCTACAATGAGCAGTTCTTC. This sequence encodes CASSQEGRRVSSYNEQFF.

The V call is TRBV7-2, the J call TRBJ1-5, with D possibly being TRBD1 (6 bases). V was shortened by 1 base and J by 6 bases, with 16 bases between the two germline ends. From germline, CDR1 is SGHTA and CDR2 FQGNSA. This CDR3 contains 16 residues. CDR3 bases: TGTGCCAGCAGCTTAGTTGGGGCAGGGGTATTTCAGCCCCAGCATTTT. Protein sequence: CASSLVGAGVFQPQHF.

The chain joins TRBV5-6 to TRBJ2-3, with 8 bases fitting TRBD1. The germline V gene encodes CDR1 SGHDT and CDR2 YYEEEE. The CDR3 extends over 15 amino acids. The V gene end was trimmed by 1 base and the J gene end by 4 bases; junction bases not matched to a gene: 5. For the CDR3, the DNA is TGTGCCAGCAGCTTGCCAGGGGGCATGTCAGATACGCAGTATTTT. Residues: CASSLPGGMSDTQYF.

Note on this clone: The sample contains more than one DNA sequence encoding this CDR3. The genes are TRBV6-5 and TRBJ2-1; 10 bases line up with TRBD2. V dropped 5 bases and J dropped 4; count of bases not matched to a gene: 2. CDR1 and CDR2 (germline): MNHEY, SVGAGI. This CDR3 is 14 amino acids long. CDR3 in amino acids: CASSQRGGYNEQFF. In nucleotides, the CDR3 is TGTGCCAGCAGTCAGCGGGGGGGTTACAATGAGCAGTTCTTC.

The CDR3 coding sequence is TGTGCCAGCAGTGACCGGAAGAGGGAGACCCAGTACTTC. Protein product: CASSDRKRETQYF. The chain employs TRBV2 and TRBJ2-5, with D hard to call. This CDR3 contains 13 residues. CDR1 is SNHLY, CDR2 FYNNEI, per germline. Trimming took off 3 bases at V and 5 bases at J, with 10 bases between the two ends.

The chain carries TRBV4-3 and TRBJ2-7, with a weak D call TRBD1 (5 bases). Germline lookup yields CDR1 LGHNA and CDR2 YSLEER. This CDR3 spans 15 amino acids. V was cut by 5 bases and J by 0 bases, with 14 bases left in between. CDR3 residues: CASSKGRGSSYEQYF. DNA for the CDR3: TGCGCCAGCAGCAAAGGAAGGGGTAGCTCCTACGAGCAGTACTTC.

The V and J genes are TRBV5-4 and TRBJ1-4; 7 bases are shared with TRBD1. Germline V lookup: CDR1 SGHNT, CDR2 YYREEE (reference sequence). V trimming: 0 bases; J trimming: 5 bases; junction bases outside the gene matches: 4. The CDR3 extends over 15 amino acids. The CDR3 bases are TGTGCCAGCAGCTTGGGAGGGGGACAGAATGAAAAACTGTTTTTT. It yields the protein CASSLGGGQNEKLFF.

The chain employs TRBV7-2 and TRBJ2-2; D remains unclear. There are 13 residues in the CDR3. Trimming pared 6 bases from V and 6 bases from J, leaving 11 bases between. Per germline, CDR1 SGHTA and CDR2 FQGNSA. The CDR3, as DNA: TGTGCCAGCAGAAAACAGCCTCCCGGGGAGCTGTTTTTT. Residues: CASRKQPPGELFF.

The V and J genes are TRBV6-1 and TRBJ1-3; D is unclear. V was trimmed by 11 bases and J by 1 base, leaving 6 bases between them. Germline V gene data show CDR1 as MNHNS and CDR2 as SASEGT. CDR3 length: 11 amino acids. The CDR3, as DNA: TGTGCCTGCGGTTCTGGAAACACCATATATTTT. Amino acid sequence: CACGSGNTIYF.